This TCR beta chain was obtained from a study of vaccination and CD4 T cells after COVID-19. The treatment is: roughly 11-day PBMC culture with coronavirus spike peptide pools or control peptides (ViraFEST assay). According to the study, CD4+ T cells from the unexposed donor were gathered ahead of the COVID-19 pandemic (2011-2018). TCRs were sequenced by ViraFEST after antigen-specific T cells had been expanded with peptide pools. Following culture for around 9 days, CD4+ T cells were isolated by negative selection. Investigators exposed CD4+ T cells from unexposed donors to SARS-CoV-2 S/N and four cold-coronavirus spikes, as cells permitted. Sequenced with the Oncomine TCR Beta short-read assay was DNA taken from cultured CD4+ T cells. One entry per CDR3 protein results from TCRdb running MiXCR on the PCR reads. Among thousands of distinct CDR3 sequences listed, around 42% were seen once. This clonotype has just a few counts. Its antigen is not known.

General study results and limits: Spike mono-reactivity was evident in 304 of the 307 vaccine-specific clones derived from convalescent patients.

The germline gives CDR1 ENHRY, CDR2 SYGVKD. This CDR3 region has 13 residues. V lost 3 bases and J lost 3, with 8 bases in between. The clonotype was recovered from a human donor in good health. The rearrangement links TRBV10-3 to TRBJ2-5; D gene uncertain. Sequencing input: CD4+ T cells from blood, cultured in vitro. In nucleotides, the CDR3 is TGTGCCATCAGTGACTCTTCAAAAGAGACCCAGTACTTC. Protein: CAISDSSKETQYF.